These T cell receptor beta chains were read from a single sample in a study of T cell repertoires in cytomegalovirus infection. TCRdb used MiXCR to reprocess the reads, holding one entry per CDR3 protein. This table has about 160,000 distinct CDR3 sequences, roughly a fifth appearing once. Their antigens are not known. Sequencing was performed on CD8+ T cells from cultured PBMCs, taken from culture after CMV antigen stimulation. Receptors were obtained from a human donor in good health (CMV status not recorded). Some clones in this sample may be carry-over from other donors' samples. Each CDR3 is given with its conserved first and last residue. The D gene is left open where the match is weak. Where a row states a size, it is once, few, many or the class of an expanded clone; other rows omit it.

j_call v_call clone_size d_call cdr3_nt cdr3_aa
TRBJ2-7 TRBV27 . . TGTGCCAGCAGTTTAACTTCAGGGAGCTCCTACGAGCAGTACTTC CASSLTSGSSYEQYF
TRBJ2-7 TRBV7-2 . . TGTGCCAGCAGCCCGCCCTACGAGCAGTACTTC CASSPPYEQYF
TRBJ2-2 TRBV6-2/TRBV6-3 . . TGTGCCAGCAGTTACGGCTCGTCCGGGGAGCTGTTTTTT CASSYGSSGELFF
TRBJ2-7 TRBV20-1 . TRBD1 TGCAGTGCTTCAGGACAGGCCATCTACGAGCAGTACTTC CSASGQAIYEQYF
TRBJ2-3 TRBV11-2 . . TGTGCCAGCAGCTTATGGGAAGGGTACGATACGCAGTATTTT CASSLWEGYDTQYF
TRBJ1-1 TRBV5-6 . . TGTGCCAGCAGTTTAGCCTTGTCTGAAGCTTTCTTT CASSLALSEAFF
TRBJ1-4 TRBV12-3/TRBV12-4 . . TGTGCCAGCAGTTTCACCGGTGAAAAACTGTTTTTT CASSFTGEKLFF
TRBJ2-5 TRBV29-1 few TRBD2 TGCAGCGTTCTGTGGGGGGGAGCGGGGGCTTGGGAGACCCAGTACTTC CSVLWGGAGAWETQYF
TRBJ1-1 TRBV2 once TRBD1 TGTGCCAGCAGAGGATTCCCCGCCGACAGGGTGAGCATGAACACTGAAGCTTTCTTT CASRGFPADRVSMNTEAFF
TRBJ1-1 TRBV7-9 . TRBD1 TGTGCCAGCAGAAGGGACAGTGAAGCTTTCTTT CASRRDSEAFF
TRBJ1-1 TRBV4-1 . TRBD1 TGCGCCAGCAGCCCGCAGACAGGGGCGACCACTGAAGCTTTCTTT CASSPQTGATTEAFF
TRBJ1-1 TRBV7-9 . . TGTGCCAGCAGCCCAGGTCCCGACACTGAAGCTTTCTTT CASSPGPDTEAFF
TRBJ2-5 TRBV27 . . TGTGCCAGCAGTCCCGCCGGGACTTTGGGAGAGACCCAGTACTTC CASSPAGTLGETQYF
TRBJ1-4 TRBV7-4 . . TGTGCCAGCAGCTTAGTGATAACCGGGGATGGTGAAAAACTGTTTTTT CASSLVITGDGEKLFF
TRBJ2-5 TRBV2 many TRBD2 TGTGCCAGCAGTGATATGTTGGGACTAGCGACAGAGACCCAGTACTTC CASSDMLGLATETQYF
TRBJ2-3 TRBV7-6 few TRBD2 TGTGCCAGCAGCTCTCTAGCGGGGGGGTCAACAGATACGCAGTATTTT CASSSLAGGSTDTQYF
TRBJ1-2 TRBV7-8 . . TGTGCCAGCAGCTTACTCGGGGATAACGGCTACACCTTC CASSLLGDNGYTF
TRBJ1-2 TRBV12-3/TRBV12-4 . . TGTGCCAGCAGGCACCCGGATGGCTACACCTTC CASRHPDGYTF
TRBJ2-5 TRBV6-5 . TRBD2 TGTGCCAGCAGTTACGAGCGGGGGAACCAAGAGACCCAGTACTTC CASSYERGNQETQYF
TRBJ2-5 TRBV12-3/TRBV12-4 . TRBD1 TGTGCCAGCAGTACTTGGACAGGGGGCATCATGGAGACCCAGTACTTC CASSTWTGGIMETQYF
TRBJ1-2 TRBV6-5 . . TGTGCCAGCAGCTCTCCACGGGGGGCACGGAATGGCTACACCTTC CASSSPRGARNGYTF
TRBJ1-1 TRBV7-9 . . TGTGCCAGCAGCACGCATTGGGGCGCTGAAGCTTTCTTT CASSTHWGAEAFF
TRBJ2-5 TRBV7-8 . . TGTGCCAGCAGCGGGGGGCAGGGAAAGACCCAGTACTTC CASSGGQGKTQYF
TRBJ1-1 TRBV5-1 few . TGCGCCAGCAGCTTGTCCATTATGAACACTGAAGCTTTCTTT CASSLSIMNTEAFF
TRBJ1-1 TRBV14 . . TGTGCCAGCAGCCAAGATCTCAGGCCGGGGAGGGAAGCTTTCTTT CASSQDLRPGREAFF
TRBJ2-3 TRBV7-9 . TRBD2 TGTGCCTCCGAGGCGGGAGGGACAGATACGCAGTATTTT CASEAGGTDTQYF
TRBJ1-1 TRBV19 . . TGTGCCAGTAGTGTCACAGGGAGCACTGAAGCTTTCTTT CASSVTGSTEAFF
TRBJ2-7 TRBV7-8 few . TGTGCCAGCAGCGCGGGCGGCGGTTACGAGCAGTACTTC CASSAGGGYEQYF
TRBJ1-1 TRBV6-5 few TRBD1 TGTGCCAGCAGTTTCCTAACAGGGGGGTACACTGAAGCTTTCTTT CASSFLTGGYTEAFF
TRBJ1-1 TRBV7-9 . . TGTGCCAGCAGCTTCGGAGGGGATGCGAACACTGAAGCTTTCTTT CASSFGGDANTEAFF
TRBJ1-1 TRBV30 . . TGTGCCTGGAGTGTGGTCGAGGGGACTGAAGCTTTCTTT CAWSVVEGTEAFF